This T cell receptor beta chain is from a study of blood T cell repertoires in COVID-19. The repertoire was sequenced with immunoSEQ multiplex PCR; TCRdb's copy has only in-frame clones and lacks some. The sample records some 200,000 clones, 80% being singletons. Living in 25 or so US areas, the participants were between about 18 and 95 years of age. As to this clone: The DNA is left out, because the CDR3 cannot be placed on it with certainty; the CDR3 is given as TCRdb lists it.

The CDR3 length is 16 residues, termini included. The germline CDR1 and CDR2 sequences are LNHDA and SQIVND (reference sequence). The clonotype comes from a woman in her thirties or forties with acute COVID-19. The chain joins TRBV19 to TRBJ1-3; TRBD1, as called in the table, went unchecked against the DNA. Sequencing was performed on PBMCs or T cells enriched from blood (not recorded which). The CDR3 here is CASSSGQTVPGNTIYF.